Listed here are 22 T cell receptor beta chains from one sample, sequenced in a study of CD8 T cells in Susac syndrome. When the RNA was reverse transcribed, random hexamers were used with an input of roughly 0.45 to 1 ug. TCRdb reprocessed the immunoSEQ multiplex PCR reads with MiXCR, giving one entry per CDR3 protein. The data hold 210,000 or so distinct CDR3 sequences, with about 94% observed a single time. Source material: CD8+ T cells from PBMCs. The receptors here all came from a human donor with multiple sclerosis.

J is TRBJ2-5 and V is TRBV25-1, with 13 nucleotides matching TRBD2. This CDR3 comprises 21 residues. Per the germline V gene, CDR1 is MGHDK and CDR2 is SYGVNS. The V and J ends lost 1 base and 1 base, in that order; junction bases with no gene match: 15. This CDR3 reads CASSEFVPRLAGGPIQETQYF. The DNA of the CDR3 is TGTGCCAGCAGTGAATTTGTCCCCCGACTAGCGGGGGGCCCCATCCAAGAGACCCAGTACTTC.

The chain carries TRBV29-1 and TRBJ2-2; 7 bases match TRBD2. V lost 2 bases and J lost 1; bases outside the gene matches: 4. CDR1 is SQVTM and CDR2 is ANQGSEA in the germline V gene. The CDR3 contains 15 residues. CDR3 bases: TGCAGCGTTGAACTGGCGGGGGTGAACACCGGGGAGCTGTTTTTT. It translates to CSVELAGVNTGELFF.

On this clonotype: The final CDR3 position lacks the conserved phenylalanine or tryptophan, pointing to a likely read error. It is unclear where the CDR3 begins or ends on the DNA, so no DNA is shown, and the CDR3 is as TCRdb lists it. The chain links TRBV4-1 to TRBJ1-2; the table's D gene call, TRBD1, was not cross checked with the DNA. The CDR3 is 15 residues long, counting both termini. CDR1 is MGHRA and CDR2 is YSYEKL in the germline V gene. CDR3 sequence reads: CASSQDRGQSPPAVI.

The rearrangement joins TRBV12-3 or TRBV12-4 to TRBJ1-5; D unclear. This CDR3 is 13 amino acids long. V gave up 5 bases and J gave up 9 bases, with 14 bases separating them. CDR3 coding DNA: TGTGCCAGCAGTAACGAGGGCTGGGGGCCCCAGCATTTT. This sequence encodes CASSNEGWGPQHF.

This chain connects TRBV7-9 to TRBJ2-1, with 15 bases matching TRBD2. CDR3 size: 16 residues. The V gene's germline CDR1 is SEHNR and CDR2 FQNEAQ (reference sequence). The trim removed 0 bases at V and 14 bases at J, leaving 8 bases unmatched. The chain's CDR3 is CASSLAPGTSGRKEFF. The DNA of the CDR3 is TGTGCCAGCAGCTTAGCCCCCGGGACTAGCGGGAGGAAAGAGTTCTTC.

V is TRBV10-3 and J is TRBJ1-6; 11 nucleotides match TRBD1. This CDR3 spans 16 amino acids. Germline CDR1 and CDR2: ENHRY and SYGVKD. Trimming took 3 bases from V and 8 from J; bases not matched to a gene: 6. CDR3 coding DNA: TGTGCCATCAGTGAACCGGACAGGGGGCTTCATTCACCCCTCCACTTT. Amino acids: CAISEPDRGLHSPLHF.

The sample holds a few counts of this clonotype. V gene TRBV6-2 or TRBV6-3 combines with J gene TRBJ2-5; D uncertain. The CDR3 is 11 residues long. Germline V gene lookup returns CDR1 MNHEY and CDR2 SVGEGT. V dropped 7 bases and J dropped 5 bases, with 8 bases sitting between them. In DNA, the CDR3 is TGTGCCAGCAAGCGTGGGGAGACCCAGTACTTC. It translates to CASKRGETQYF.

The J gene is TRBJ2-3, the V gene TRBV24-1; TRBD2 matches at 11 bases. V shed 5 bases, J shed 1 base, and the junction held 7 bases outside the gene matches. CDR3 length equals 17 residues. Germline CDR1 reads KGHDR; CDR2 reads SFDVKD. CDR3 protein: CATSATGTSGGTDTQYF. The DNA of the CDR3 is TGTGCCACCAGTGCAACCGGGACTAGCGGAGGCACAGATACGCAGTATTTT.

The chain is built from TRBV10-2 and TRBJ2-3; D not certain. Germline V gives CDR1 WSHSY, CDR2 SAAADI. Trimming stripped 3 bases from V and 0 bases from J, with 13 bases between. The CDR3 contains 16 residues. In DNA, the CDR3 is TGCGCCAGCAGTGACCAAGACTCCACTAGCACAGATACGCAGTATTTT. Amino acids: CASSDQDSTSTDTQYF.

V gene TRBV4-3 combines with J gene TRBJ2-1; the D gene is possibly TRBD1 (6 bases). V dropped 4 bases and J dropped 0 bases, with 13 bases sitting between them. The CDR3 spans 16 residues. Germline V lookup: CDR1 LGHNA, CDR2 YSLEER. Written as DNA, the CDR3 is TGCGCCAGCAGCCGAGTTCAGGGGCTCTCCTACAATGAGCAGTTCTTC. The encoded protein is CASSRVQGLSYNEQFF.

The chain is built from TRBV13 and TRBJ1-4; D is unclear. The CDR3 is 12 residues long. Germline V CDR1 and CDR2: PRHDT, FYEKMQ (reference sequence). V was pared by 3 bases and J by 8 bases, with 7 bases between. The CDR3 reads CASSLGAEKLFF. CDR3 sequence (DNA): TGTGCCAGCAGCTTGGGAGCCGAAAAACTGTTTTTT.

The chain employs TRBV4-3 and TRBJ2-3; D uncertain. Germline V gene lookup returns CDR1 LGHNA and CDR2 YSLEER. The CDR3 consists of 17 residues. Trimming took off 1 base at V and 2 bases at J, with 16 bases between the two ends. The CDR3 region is CASSQGGRSSPTDTQYF. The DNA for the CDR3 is TGCGCCAGCAGCCAAGGTGGTAGATCTTCACCCACAGATACGCAGTATTTT.

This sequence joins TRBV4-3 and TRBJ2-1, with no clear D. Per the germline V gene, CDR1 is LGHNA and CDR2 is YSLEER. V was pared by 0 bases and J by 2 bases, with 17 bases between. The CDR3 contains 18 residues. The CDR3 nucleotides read TGCGCCAGCAGCCAAGATCTCGAAAGTGGTAGGGCCTACAATGAGCAGTTCTTC. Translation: CASSQDLESGRAYNEQFF.

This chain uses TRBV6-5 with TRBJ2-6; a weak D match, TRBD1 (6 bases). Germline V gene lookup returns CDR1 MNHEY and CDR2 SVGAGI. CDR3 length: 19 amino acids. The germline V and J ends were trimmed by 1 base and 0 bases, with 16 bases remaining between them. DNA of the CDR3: TGTGCCAGCAGTTACTTCCGGGACATCCACCGCTCTGGGGCCAACGTCCTGACTTTC. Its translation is CASSYFRDIHRSGANVLTF.

CDR3 nucleotide sequence: TGTGCCAGCAGCACTAGCGGGCCCACAGATACGCAGTATTTT. It yields the protein CASSTSGPTDTQYF. The chain combines TRBV2 with TRBJ2-3; 9 bases map to TRBD2. Trimming took 6 bases from V and 2 from J; bases not matched to a gene: 3. This CDR3 contains 14 residues. The germline CDR1 and CDR2 sequences are SNHLY and FYNNEI. Variable domain in full (rest from reference TRBV2 and TRBJ2-3): EPEVTQTPSHQVTQMGQEVILRCVPISNHLYFYWYRQILGQKVEFLVSFYNNEISEKSEIFDDQFSVERPDGSNFTLKIRSTKLEDSAMYFCASSTSGPTDTQYFGPGTRLTVL.

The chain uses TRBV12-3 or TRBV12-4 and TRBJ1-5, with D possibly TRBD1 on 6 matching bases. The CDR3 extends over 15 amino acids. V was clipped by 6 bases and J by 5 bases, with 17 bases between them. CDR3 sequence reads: CASSRQEHPYQPQHF. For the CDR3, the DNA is TGTGCCAGCAGCCGACAGGAACACCCATATCAGCCCCAGCATTTT.

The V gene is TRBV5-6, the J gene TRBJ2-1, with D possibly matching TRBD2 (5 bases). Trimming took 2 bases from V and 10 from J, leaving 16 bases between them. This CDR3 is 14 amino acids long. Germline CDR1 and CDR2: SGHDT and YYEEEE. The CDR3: CASSLRLANDEQFF. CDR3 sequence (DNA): TGTGCCAGCAGCTTACGTCTAGCCAACGACGAGCAGTTCTTC.

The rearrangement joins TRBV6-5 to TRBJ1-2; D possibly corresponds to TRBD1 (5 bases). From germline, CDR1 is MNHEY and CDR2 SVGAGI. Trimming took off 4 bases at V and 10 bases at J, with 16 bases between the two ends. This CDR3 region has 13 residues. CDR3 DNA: TGTGCCAGCAGTTCGGGGGAGTCTGAAAACTACACCTTC. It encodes CASSSGESENYTF.

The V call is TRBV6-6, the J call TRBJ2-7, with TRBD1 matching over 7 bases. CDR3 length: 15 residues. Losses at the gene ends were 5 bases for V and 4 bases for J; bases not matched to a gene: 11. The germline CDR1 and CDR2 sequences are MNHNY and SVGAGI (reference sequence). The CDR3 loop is CASSLVGGQLYEQYF. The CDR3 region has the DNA TGTGCCAGCAGTCTGGTAGGGGGACAGCTTTACGAGCAGTACTTC.

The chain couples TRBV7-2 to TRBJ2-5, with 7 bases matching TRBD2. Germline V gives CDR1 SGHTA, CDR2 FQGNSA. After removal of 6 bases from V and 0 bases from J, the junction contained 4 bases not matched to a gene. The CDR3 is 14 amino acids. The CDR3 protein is CASRMGGYQETQYF. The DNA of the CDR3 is TGTGCCAGCAGAATGGGGGGGTACCAAGAGACCCAGTACTTC.

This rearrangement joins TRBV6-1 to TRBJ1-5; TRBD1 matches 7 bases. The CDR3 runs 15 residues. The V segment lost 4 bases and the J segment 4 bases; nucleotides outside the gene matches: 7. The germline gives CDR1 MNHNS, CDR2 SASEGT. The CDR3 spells CASSVSGQSNQPQHF. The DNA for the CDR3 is TGTGCCAGCAGTGTATCGGGACAGAGTAATCAGCCCCAGCATTTT.

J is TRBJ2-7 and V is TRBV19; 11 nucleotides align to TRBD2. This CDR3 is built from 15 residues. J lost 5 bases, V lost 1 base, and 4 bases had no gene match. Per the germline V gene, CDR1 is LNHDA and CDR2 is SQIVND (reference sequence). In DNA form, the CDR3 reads TGTGCCAGTAGTATAGTTGCTAGCGGGAGGAACGAGCAGTACTTC. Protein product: CASSIVASGRNEQYF.